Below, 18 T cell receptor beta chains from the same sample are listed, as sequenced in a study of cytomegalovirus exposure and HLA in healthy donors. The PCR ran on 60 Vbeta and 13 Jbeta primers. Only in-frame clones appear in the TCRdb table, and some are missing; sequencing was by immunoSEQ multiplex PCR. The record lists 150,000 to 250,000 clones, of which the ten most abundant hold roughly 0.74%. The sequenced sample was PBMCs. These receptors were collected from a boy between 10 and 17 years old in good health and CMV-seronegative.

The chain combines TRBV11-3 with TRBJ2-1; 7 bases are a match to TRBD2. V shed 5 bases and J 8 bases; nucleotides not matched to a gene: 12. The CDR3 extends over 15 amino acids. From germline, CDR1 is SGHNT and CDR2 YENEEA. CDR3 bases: TGTGCCAGCAGCGCCGGGACTAATCCCCCCCATGAGCAGTTCTTC. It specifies CASSAGTNPPHEQFF.

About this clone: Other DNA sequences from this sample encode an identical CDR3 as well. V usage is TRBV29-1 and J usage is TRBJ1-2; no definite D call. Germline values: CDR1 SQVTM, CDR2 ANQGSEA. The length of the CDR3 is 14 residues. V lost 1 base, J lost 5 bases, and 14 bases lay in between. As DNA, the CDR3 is TGCAGCGTTGAAGTTCAGGAGGTGGGGTATGGCTACACCTTC. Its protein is CSVEVQEVGYGYTF.

Here the CDR3 reads CASSQEREQYF. In DNA, the CDR3 is TGCGCCAGCAGCCAAGAGAGGGAGCAGTACTTC. The chain carries TRBV4-1 and TRBJ2-7; D remains ambiguous. The germline V and J ends were trimmed by 0 bases and 7 bases, with 4 bases remaining between them. Germline CDR1 reads MGHRA; CDR2 reads YSYEKL. The CDR3 is made up of 11 amino acids.

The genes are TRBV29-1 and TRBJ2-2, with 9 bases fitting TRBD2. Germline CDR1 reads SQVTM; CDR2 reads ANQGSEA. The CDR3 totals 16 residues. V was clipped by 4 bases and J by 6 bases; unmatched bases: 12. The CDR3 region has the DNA TGCAGCGTTGGCCGTGGGCGGGGGGGCCTCGCCGGGGAGCTGTTTTTT. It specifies CSVGRGRGGLAGELFF.

The CDR3 DNA reads as TGTGCCAGCAGCATGGGACAGCCCGCCTACGAGCAGTACTTC. It specifies CASSMGQPAYEQYF. This chain links TRBV6-5 with TRBJ2-5; 7 nucleotides line up with TRBD1. Matching the DNA end better, TRBJ2-7 makes the J call doubtful. CDR1 and CDR2 from the germline V gene are MNHEY and SVGAGI. CDR3 length: 14 amino acids.

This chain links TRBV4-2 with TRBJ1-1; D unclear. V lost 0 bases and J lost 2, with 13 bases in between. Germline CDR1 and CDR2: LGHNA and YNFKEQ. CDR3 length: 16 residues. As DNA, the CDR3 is TGTGCCAGCAGCCAAGATTTTGGGCAGGCCAACACTGAAGCTTTCTTT. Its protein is CASSQDFGQANTEAFF.

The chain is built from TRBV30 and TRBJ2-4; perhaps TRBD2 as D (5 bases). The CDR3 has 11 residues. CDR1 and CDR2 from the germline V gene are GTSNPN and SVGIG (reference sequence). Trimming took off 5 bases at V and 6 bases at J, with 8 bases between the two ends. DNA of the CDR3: TGTGCCTGGCAGAGGGCAAACATTCAGTACTTC. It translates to CAWQRANIQYF.

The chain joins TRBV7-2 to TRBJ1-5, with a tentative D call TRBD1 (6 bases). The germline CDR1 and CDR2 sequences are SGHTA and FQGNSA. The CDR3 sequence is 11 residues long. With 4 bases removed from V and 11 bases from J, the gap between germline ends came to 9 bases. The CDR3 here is CASSSGQTQHF. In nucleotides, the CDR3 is TGTGCCAGCAGCTCAGGACAGACCCAGCATTTT.

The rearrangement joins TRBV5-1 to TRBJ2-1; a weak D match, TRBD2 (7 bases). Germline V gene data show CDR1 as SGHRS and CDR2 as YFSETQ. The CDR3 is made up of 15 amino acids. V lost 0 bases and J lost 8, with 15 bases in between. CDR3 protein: CASSLEVGGADEQFF. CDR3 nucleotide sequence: TGCGCCAGCAGCTTGGAAGTGGGGGGGGCCGATGAGCAGTTCTTC. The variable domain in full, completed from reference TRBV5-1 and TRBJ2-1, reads KAGVTQTPRYLIKTRGQQVTLSCSPISGHRSVSWYQQTPGQGLQFLFEYFSETQRNKGNFPGRFSGRQFSNSRSEMNVSTLELGDSALYLCASSLEVGGADEQFFGPGTRLTVL.

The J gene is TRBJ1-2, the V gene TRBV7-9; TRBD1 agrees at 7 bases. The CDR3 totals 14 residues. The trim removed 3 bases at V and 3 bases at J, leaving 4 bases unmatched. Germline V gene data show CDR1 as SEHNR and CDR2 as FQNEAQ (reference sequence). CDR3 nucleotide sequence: TGTGCCAGCAGCTTGCCCCAGGGGGACTATGGCTACACCTTC. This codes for CASSLPQGDYGYTF.

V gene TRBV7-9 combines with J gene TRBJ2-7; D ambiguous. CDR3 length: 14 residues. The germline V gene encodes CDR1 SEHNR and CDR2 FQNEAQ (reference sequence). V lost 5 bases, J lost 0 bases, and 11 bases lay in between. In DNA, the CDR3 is TGTGCCAGCAGCGAAGACTCCCTCTCCTACGAGCAGTACTTC. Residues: CASSEDSLSYEQYF.

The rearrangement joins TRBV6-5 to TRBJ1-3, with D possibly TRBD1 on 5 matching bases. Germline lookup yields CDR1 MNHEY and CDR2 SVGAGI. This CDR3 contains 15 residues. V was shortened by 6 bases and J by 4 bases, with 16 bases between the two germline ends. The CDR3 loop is CASSPRGSKGNTIYF. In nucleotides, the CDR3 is TGTGCCAGCAGCCCACGGGGGTCTAAAGGAAACACCATATATTTT.

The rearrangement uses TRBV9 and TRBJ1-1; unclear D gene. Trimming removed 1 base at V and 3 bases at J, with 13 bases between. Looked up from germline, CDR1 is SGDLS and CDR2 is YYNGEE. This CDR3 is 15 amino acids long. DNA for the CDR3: TGTGCCAGCAGCGTATACGCAGCGTCGGACACTGAAGCTTTCTTT. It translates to CASSVYAASDTEAFF.

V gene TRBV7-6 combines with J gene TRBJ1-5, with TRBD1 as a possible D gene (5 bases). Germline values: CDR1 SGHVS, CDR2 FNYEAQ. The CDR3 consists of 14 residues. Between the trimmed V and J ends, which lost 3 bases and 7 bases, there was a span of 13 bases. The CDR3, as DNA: TGTGCCAGCAGCTTCGGGGGGGTAGGACAGCCCCAGCATTTT. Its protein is CASSFGGVGQPQHF.

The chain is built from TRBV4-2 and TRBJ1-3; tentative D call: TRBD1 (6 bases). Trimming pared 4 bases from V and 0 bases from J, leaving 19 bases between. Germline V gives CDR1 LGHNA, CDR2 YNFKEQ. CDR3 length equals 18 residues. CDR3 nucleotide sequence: TGTGCCAGCAGCCGCGGGGGGGCATCAAAACTCTCTGGAAACACCATATATTTT. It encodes CASSRGGASKLSGNTIYF.

DNA for the CDR3: TGTGCCAGCTCACCGACTAGCGGGGGACTTAGCACAGATACGCAGTATTTT. Translation: CASSPTSGGLSTDTQYF. This rearrangement joins TRBV18 to TRBJ2-3, with 12 bases that match TRBD2. Unmatched junction bases numbered 4, after V lost 3 bases and J lost 0 bases. CDR3 length: 17 residues. The V gene's germline CDR1 is KGHSH and CDR2 LQKENI.

CDR3 amino acids: CASSARGQVNSPLHF. CDR3 in DNA: TGTGCCAGTAGCGCCAGGGGACAGGTTAATTCACCCCTCCACTTT. The chain recombines TRBV19 with TRBJ1-6; 8 nucleotides match TRBD1. The J segment lost 6 bases and the V segment lost 6 bases, leaving 7 bases of the junction unmatched. The germline gives CDR1 LNHDA, CDR2 SQIVND (reference sequence). The CDR3 runs to 15 residues.

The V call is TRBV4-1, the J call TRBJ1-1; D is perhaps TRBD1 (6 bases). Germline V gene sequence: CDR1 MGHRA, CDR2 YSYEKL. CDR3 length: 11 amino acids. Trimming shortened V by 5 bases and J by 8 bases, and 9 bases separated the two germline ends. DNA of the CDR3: TGCGCCAGCAGCTACGGACAGGAAGCTTTCTTT. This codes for CASSYGQEAFF.